This passage covers 2 T cell receptor beta chains from one sample sequenced in a study of beta chain features in type 1 diabetes. The isolated RNA, all of it, was reverse transcribed, so expressed TCRB transcripts were what got sequenced. Assay used: immunoSEQ multiplex PCR; TCRdb lists only in-frame clones, some missing. The table lists about 360,000 clones, roughly 13% of them singletons. The sample was naive CD4+ T cells from blood. All receptors derive from a young man in good health.

In this sample, this clone turned up a few times. V is TRBV18 and J is TRBJ1-6; 9 bases align to TRBD1. V gave up 0 bases and J gave up 6 bases; unmatched junction bases: 3. The CDR3 is 16 amino acids. Germline V gene data show CDR1 as KGHSH and CDR2 as LQKENI. In DNA form, the CDR3 reads TGTGCCAGCTCACCACCAGGACAGGGGTCTAATTCACCCCTCCACTTT. Residues: CASSPPGQGSNSPLHF.

This clone was counted between two and nine times. The chain uses TRBV7-6 and TRBJ2-4, with D perhaps matching TRBD2 (5 bases). This CDR3 spans 16 amino acids. Deletions cut 5 bases from V and 3 bases from J, with 17 bases between. Germline assignment: CDR1 SGHVS and CDR2 FNYEAQ. The CDR3 protein is CASSPRLRSGKNIQYF. The CDR3 DNA is TGTGCCAGCAGCCCCCGTTTACGGAGCGGCAAAAACATTCAGTACTTC.